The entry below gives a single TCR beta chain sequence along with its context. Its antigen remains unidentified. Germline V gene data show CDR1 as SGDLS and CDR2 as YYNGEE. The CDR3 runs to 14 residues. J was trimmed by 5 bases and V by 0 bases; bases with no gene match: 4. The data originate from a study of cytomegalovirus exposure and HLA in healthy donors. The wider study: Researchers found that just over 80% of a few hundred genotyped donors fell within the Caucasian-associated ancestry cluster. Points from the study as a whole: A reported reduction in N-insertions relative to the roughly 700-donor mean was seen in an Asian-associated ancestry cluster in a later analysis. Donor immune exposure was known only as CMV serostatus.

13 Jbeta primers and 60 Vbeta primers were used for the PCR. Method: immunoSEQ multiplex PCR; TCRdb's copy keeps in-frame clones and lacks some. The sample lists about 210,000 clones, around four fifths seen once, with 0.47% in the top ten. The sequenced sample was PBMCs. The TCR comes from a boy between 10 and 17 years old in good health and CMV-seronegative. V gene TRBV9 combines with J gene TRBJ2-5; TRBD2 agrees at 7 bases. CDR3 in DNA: TGTGCCAGCAGCGTAGACACGGGGGGTGAGACCCAGTACTTC. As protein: CASSVDTGGETQYF.